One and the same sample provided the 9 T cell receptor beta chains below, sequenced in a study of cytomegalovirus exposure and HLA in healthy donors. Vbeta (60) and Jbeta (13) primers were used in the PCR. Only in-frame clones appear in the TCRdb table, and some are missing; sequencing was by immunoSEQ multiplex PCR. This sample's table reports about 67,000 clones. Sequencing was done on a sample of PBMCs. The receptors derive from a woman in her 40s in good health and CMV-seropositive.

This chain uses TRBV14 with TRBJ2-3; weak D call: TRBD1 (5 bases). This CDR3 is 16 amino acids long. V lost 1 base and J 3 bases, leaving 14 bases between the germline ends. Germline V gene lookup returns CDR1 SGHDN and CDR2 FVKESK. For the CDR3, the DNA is TGTGCCAGCAGCCAAGGAGTGGGGCCCGGGACAGATACGCAGTATTTT. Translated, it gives CASSQGVGPGTDTQYF.

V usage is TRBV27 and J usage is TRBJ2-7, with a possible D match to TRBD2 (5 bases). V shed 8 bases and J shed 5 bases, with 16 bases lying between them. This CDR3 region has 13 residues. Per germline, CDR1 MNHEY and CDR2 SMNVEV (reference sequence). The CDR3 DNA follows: TGTGCCAGCGGAACGGGGAGCTGGAACGAGCAGTACTTC. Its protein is CASGTGSWNEQYF.

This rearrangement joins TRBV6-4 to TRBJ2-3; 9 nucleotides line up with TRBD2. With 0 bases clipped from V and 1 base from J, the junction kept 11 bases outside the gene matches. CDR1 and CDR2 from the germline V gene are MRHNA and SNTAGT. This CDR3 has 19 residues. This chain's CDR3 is CASSDSEGGLAGCTDTQYF. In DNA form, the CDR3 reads TGTGCCAGCAGTGACTCCGAGGGGGGGCTAGCGGGGTGCACAGATACGCAGTATTTT.

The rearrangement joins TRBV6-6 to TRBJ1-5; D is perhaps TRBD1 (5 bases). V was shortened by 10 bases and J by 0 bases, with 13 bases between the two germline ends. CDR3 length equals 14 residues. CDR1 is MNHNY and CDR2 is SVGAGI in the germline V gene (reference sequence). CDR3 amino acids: CAMGGVNSNQPQHF. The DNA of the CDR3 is TGTGCCATGGGGGGAGTCAATAGCAATCAGCCCCAGCATTTT.

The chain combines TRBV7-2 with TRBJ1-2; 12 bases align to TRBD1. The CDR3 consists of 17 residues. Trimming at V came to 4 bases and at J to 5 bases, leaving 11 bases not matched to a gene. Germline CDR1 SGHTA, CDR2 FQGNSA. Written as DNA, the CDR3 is TGTGCCAGCAGCTCCCTTTGGGACAGGGGGCGACGTTATGGCTACACCTTC. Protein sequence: CASSSLWDRGRRYGYTF. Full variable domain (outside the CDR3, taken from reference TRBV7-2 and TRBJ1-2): GAGVSQSPSNKVTEKGKDVELRCDPISGHTALYWYRQSLGQGLEFLIYFQGNSAPDKSGLPSDRFSAERTGGSVSTLTIQRTQQEDSAVYLCASSSLWDRGRRYGYTFGSGTRLTVV.

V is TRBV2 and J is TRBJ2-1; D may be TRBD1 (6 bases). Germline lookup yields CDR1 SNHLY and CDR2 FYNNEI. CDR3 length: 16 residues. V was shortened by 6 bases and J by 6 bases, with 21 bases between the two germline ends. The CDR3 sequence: CASRGLTGTQINEQFF. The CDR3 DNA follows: TGTGCCAGCAGAGGCCTTACCGGGACACAAATCAATGAGCAGTTCTTC.

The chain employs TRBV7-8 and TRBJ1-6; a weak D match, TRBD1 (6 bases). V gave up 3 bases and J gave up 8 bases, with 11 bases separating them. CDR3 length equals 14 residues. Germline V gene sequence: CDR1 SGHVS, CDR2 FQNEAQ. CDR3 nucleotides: TGTGCCAGCAGCTTCGGACAGAAGGATTCACCCCTCCACTTT. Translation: CASSFGQKDSPLHF.

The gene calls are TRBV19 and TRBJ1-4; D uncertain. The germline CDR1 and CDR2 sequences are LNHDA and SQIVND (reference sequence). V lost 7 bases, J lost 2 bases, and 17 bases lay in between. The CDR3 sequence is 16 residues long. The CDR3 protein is CASIRSVTDTNEKLFF. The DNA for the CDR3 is TGTGCCAGTATCCGATCTGTCACAGACACTAATGAAAAACTGTTTTTT.

The CDR3 bases are TGTGCCAGCAGTGAAAGGGGACAGGGGGACGAGCAGTACTTC. It translates to CASSERGQGDEQYF. J is TRBJ2-7 and V is TRBV6-1; 11 nucleotides agree with TRBD1. The CDR3 covers 14 residues. V lost 2 bases and J lost 5; bases outside the gene matches: 2. Germline V gene lookup returns CDR1 MNHNS and CDR2 SASEGT.